The 22 T cell receptor beta chains reported below all come from one sample, sequenced in a study of T cell responses to AZD1222 COVID-19 vaccine. Measured with immunoSEQ multiplex PCR; TCRdb has only the in-frame clones, and not every one. The sample lists about 200,000 clones, approximately 92% occurring once. The material sequenced was peripheral blood, taken on day 0 of AZD1222 vaccination. The receptors here all came from an adult in good health.

The chain couples TRBV6-2 or TRBV6-3 to TRBJ1-5; D gene unclear. The CDR3 consists of 15 residues. V was clipped by 0 bases and J by 4 bases, with 10 bases between them. The V gene's germline CDR1 is MNHEY and CDR2 SVGEGT. In DNA, the CDR3 is TGTGCCAGCAGTTACTCAGACCTAAGGAATCAGCCCCAGCATTTT. Translated, it gives CASSYSDLRNQPQHF.

This clone has a handful of counts. The genes are TRBV6-6 and TRBJ1-2; tentatively, D is TRBD1 (5 bases). Per germline, CDR1 MNHNY and CDR2 SVGAGI (reference sequence). The V end lost 5 bases, the J end lost 6 bases, and 13 bases lay between the germline ends. The CDR3 totals 13 residues. The CDR3 spells CASSNQGLHGYTF. As DNA, the CDR3 is TGTGCCAGCAGTAATCAGGGATTACATGGCTACACCTTC.

The chain couples TRBV19 to TRBJ1-6; D might be TRBD1 (6 bases). The CDR3 covers 14 residues. Per germline, CDR1 LNHDA and CDR2 SQIVND (reference sequence). The V end lost 5 bases, the J end lost 6 bases, and 11 bases lay between the germline ends. CDR3 sequence: CASSPWGRNSPLHF. The CDR3 DNA is TGTGCCAGTAGTCCGTGGGGGCGTAATTCACCCCTCCACTTT.

The chain uses TRBV5-1 and TRBJ2-2; unclear D gene. The length of the CDR3 is 13 residues. Germline assignment: CDR1 SGHRS and CDR2 YFSETQ. V shed 3 bases and J shed 4 bases, with 7 bases lying between them. DNA for the CDR3: TGCGCCAGCAGCTCCTGGGGCACCGGGGAGCTGTTTTTT. Amino acids: CASSSWGTGELFF.

The rearrangement links TRBV15 to TRBJ2-5; TRBD2 matches at 8 bases. CDR3 length: 14 amino acids. Losses at the gene ends were 1 base for V and 5 bases for J; bases not matched to a gene: 3. Germline V gene data show CDR1 as LNHNV and CDR2 as YYDKDF (reference sequence). CDR3 in DNA: TGTGCCACCAGCAGAGCTCGACTAGCGGAGACCCAGTACTTC. Its protein is CATSRARLAETQYF.

The chain employs TRBV5-4 and TRBJ1-1; 7 bases line up with TRBD1. The germline V gene encodes CDR1 SGHNT and CDR2 YYREEE (reference sequence). The CDR3 runs 13 residues. J gave up 4 bases and V 2 bases, and 2 bases lay outside the gene matches. The CDR3 nucleotides read TGTGCCAGCAGCTTTACAGGGGTCACTGAAGCTTTCTTT. This gives the protein CASSFTGVTEAFF.

The chain employs TRBV14 and TRBJ1-4; D is undetermined. V was pared by 3 bases and J by 0 bases, with 14 bases between. The germline V gene encodes CDR1 SGHDN and CDR2 FVKESK. The CDR3 is 17 residues long. The CDR3 nucleotides read TGTGCCAGCAGCCAGGGCGCTTTCCCTGCAACTAATGAAAAACTGTTTTTT. Translating it yields CASSQGAFPATNEKLFF.

The chain joins TRBV2 to TRBJ1-1; TRBD1 might be the D (6 bases). CDR1 and CDR2 from the germline V gene are SNHLY and FYNNEI. This CDR3 has 14 amino acids. V lost 6 bases and J lost 0, with 11 bases in between. CDR3 DNA: TGTGCCAGCAGAAGCGACAGGATGAACACTGAAGCTTTCTTT. Its protein product is CASRSDRMNTEAFF.

This chain joins TRBV6-5 and TRBJ2-3; D might be TRBD2 (5 bases). Germline values: CDR1 MNHEY, CDR2 SVGAGI. The ends were cut back, 4 bases at V and 0 bases at J, with 8 bases in the middle. The CDR3 consists of 14 residues. CDR3 DNA: TGTGCCAGCAGTTTTTTAGCGAGCACAGATACGCAGTATTTT. Translation gives CASSFLASTDTQYF.

The V call is TRBV19, the J call TRBJ1-2; D gene uncertain. Germline V gene sequence: CDR1 LNHDA, CDR2 SQIVND (reference sequence). V was pared by 7 bases and J by 0 bases, with 18 bases between. The length of the CDR3 is 16 residues. CDR3 protein: CASTPASAMTNYGYTF. CDR3 nucleotides: TGTGCCAGTACCCCGGCGTCAGCTATGACTAACTATGGCTACACCTTC.

The rearrangement joins TRBV6-5 to TRBJ1-5; D ambiguous. With 6 bases removed from V and 4 bases from J, the gap between germline ends came to 10 bases. In germline, CDR1 is MNHEY, CDR2 SVGAGI. CDR3 length: 13 residues. CDR3 in DNA: TGTGCCAGCAGACTCACTAGGAATCAGCCCCAGCATTTT. This sequence encodes CASRLTRNQPQHF.

Here the CDR3 reads CASSAGQGPSYGYTF. DNA for the CDR3: TGTGCCAGCAGCGCCGGACAGGGTCCGAGCTATGGCTACACCTTC. This chain connects TRBV9 to TRBJ1-2; 8 positions match TRBD1. With 3 bases clipped from V and 4 bases from J, the junction kept 8 bases outside the gene matches. Germline V gives CDR1 SGDLS, CDR2 YYNGEE. This CDR3 is built from 15 residues.

The genes are TRBV18 and TRBJ2-2, with a tentative D call TRBD1 (6 bases). With 3 bases removed from V and 4 bases from J, the gap between germline ends came to 15 bases. The V gene's germline CDR1 is KGHSH and CDR2 LQKENI. CDR3 length equals 16 residues. CDR3 sequence: CASSPQGPASTGELFF. CDR3 bases: TGTGCCAGCTCACCTCAGGGGCCGGCAAGCACCGGGGAGCTGTTTTTT. The complete variable domain, with remaining parts taken from reference TRBV18 and TRBJ2-2, reads NAGVMQNPRHLVRRRGQEARLRCSPMKGHSHVYWYRQLPEEGLKFMVYLQKENIIDESGMPKERFSAEFPKEGPSILRIQQVVRGDSAAYFCASSPQGPASTGELFFGEGSRLTVL.

The chain joins TRBV2 to TRBJ1-1; 8 bases agree with TRBD1. V lost 7 bases, J lost 3 bases, and 7 bases stayed unmatched. The germline CDR1 and CDR2 sequences are SNHLY and FYNNEI. The CDR3 has 14 residues. The CDR3, as DNA: TGTGCCAGCAACCTACAGGGGGACGACACTGAAGCTTTCTTT. Protein product: CASNLQGDDTEAFF.

The V gene is TRBV6-5, the J gene TRBJ1-4; D remains unclear. This CDR3 has 14 residues. V gave up 2 bases and J gave up 8 bases, with 12 bases separating them. Germline CDR1 and CDR2: MNHEY and SVGAGI. DNA of the CDR3: TGTGCCAGCAGTTACGGCAGTGTGGAAGAAAAACTGTTTTTT. Amino acids: CASSYGSVEEKLFF.

The V and J genes are TRBV20-1 and TRBJ2-5; D unresolved. V was trimmed by 0 bases and J by 7 bases, leaving 6 bases between them. CDR1 and CDR2 (germline): DFQATT, SNEGSKA (reference sequence). The CDR3 covers 11 residues. As DNA, the CDR3 is TGCAGTGCTAGAGATCTGAGGACCCAGTACTTC. The encoded protein is CSARDLRTQYF.

The chain uses TRBV3-1 (or the pseudogene TRBV3-2) and TRBJ2-5; 8 bases map to TRBD1. This CDR3 contains 12 residues. Germline CDR1 reads LGHDT; CDR2 reads YNNKEL (reference sequence). V was pared by 3 bases and J by 7 bases, with 1 base of the junction left unmatched. The CDR3 DNA reads as TGTGCCAGCAGCCACACAGGGGGGACCCAGTACTTC. Encoded protein: CASSHTGGTQYF.

The chain has TRBV7-8 and TRBJ2-1; D gene uncertain. Germline values: CDR1 SGHVS, CDR2 FQNEAQ. The V end lost 2 bases, the J end lost 5 bases, and 13 bases lay between the germline ends. The CDR3 sequence is 15 residues long. CDR3 sequence (DNA): TGTGCCAGCAGCTTACCCTTACCAGGTAACAATGAGCAGTTCTTC. Translated: CASSLPLPGNNEQFF.

The chain combines TRBV6-4 with TRBJ2-7; 8 nucleotides line up with TRBD1. Germline loops: CDR1 MRHNA, CDR2 SNTAGT. Losses at the gene ends were 10 bases for V and 4 bases for J; bases not matched to a gene: 15. The CDR3 totals 15 residues. The CDR3 region is CATIGETGVLYEQYF. The DNA of the CDR3 is TGTGCCACCATTGGGGAGACAGGGGTTTTGTACGAGCAGTACTTC.

The V and J genes are TRBV12-5 and TRBJ1-4, with a weak D call TRBD1 (6 bases). The CDR3 has 13 residues. V was shortened by 6 bases and J by 7 bases, with 12 bases between the two germline ends. Germline CDR1 LGHNT, CDR2 FRNRAP. In DNA, the CDR3 is TGTGCTAGTGGAAACAGGGTGGGTGAAAAACTGTTTTTT. This translates into CASGNRVGEKLFF.

This chain uses TRBV3-1 (or the pseudogene TRBV3-2) with TRBJ1-5; 7 nucleotides agree with TRBD1. The J segment lost 6 bases and the V segment lost 6 bases, leaving 8 bases of the junction unmatched. This CDR3 has 14 residues. Germline CDR1 reads LGHDT; CDR2 reads YNNKEL (reference sequence). The CDR3 reads CASRQSGGGQPQHF. Here the CDR3 DNA reads TGTGCCAGCAGACAGTCAGGGGGTGGTCAGCCCCAGCATTTT.

This rearrangement joins TRBV4-1 to TRBJ2-2; D remains unclear. Germline V CDR1 and CDR2: MGHRA, YSYEKL. V gave up 4 bases and J gave up 6 bases, with 15 bases separating them. This CDR3 is 15 amino acids long. Here the CDR3 DNA reads TGCGCCAGCAGCCTCAGGTCACGGGCAGCCGGGGAGCTGTTTTTT. This encodes CASSLRSRAAGELFF.